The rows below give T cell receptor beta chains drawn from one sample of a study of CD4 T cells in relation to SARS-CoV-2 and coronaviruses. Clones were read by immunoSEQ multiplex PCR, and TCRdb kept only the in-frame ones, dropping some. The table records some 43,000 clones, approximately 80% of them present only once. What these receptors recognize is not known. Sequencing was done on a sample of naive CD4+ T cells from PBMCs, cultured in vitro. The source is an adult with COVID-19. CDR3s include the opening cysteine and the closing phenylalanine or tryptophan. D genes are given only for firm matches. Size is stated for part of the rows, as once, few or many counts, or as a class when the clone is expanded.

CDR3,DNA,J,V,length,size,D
CASRAGPSNQPQHF,TGTGCCAGCAGGGCAGGGCCTAGCAATCAGCCCCAGCATTTT,TRBJ1-5,TRBV6-5,14,once,-
CASSLGVDNQPQHF,TGTGCCAGCAGCTTGGGAGTTGACAATCAGCCCCAGCATTTT,TRBJ1-5,TRBV5-6,14,-,-
CASSLPTGGQETQYF,TGTGCCAGCTCACTTCCCACAGGTGGCCAAGAGACCCAGTACTTC,TRBJ2-5,TRBV6-6,15,-,-
CASSPGLDEQYF,TGTGCCAGCAGTCCGGGACTAGACGAGCAGTACTTC,TRBJ2-7,TRBV28,12,-,TRBD2
CASSLLAGGTTGELFF,TGTGCCAGCAGCCTACTAGCGGGAGGTACCACCGGGGAGCTGTTTTTT,TRBJ2-2,TRBV7-2,16,-,TRBD2
CASSLAGGGAEETQYF,TGTGCCAGCAGCTTGGCCGGCGGGGGCGCGGAGGAGACCCAGTACTTC,TRBJ2-5,TRBV5-4,16,few,-
CASRLGTYNEQFF,TGTGCAAGTCGCTTAGGGACGTACAATGAGCAGTTCTTC,TRBJ2-1,TRBV12-2,13,-,-
CASSPWGVGYEQYF,TGTGCCAGTAGTCCCTGGGGAGTCGGCTACGAGCAGTACTTC,TRBJ2-7,TRBV19,14,-,-
CASSLLAGVSQYF,TGTGCCAGCAGTTTACTAGCGGGAGTGTCGCAGTACTTC,TRBJ2-7,TRBV12-3/TRBV12-4,13,-,TRBD2
CASSSPGTNTGELFF,TGTGCCAGCAGCTCCCCCGGGACCAACACCGGGGAGCTGTTTTTT,TRBJ2-2,TRBV7-3,15,-,-
CASSYLRTGVRWETQYF,TGTGCCAGCAGTTACCTTCGAACGGGGGTTCGGTGGGAGACCCAGTACTTC,TRBJ2-5,TRBV28,17,-,-
CASSTMRGDEQYF,TGTGCCAGTAGTACCATGCGGGGGGACGAGCAGTACTTC,TRBJ2-7,TRBV19,13,-,TRBD2
CASSYFGRGRFEQFF,TGTGCCAGCAGTTACTTCGGCAGGGGGCGGTTTGAGCAGTTCTTC,TRBJ2-1,TRBV6-2/TRBV6-3,15,-,TRBD1
CASSPETRYEQYF,TGTGCCAGCAGTCCCGAGACTAGATACGAGCAGTACTTC,TRBJ2-7,TRBV28,13,-,-
CASSLASGPETQYF,TGTGCCAGCAGCTTAGCCTCAGGGCCAGAGACCCAGTACTTC,TRBJ2-5,TRBV7-6,14,-,-
CASIYSGTEAFF,TGTGCCAGCATCTACTCCGGGACTGAAGCTTTCTTT,TRBJ1-1,TRBV12-3/TRBV12-4,12,-,-
CASDPGLGNQPQHF,TGTGCCAGCGATCCGGGTCTCGGCAATCAGCCCCAGCATTTT,TRBJ1-5,TRBV2,14,-,-
CASSRGLEETQYF,TGTGCCAGCAGCAGAGGGCTTGAAGAGACCCAGTACTTC,TRBJ2-5,TRBV6-5,13,-,-
CASSLRDYEQYF,TGTGCCAGCAGTTTGCGGGATTACGAGCAGTACTTC,TRBJ2-7,TRBV12-3/TRBV12-4,12,-,-
CASSLYAPLNEQFF,TGTGCCAGCAGTTTATATGCCCCACTCAATGAGCAGTTCTTC,TRBJ2-1,TRBV28,14,-,-
CASSIQTGLNEKLFF,TGTGCCAGTAGTATCCAGACAGGCCTTAATGAAAAACTGTTTTTT,TRBJ1-4,TRBV19,15,-,-
CASSQPPPRLIGYTF,TGTGCCAGCAGCCAGCCCCCCCCACGCTTGATCGGCTACACCTTC,TRBJ1-2,TRBV3-1/TRBV3-2,15,-,-
CASRQGAGAYEQYF,TGTGCCAGCAGGCAAGGGGCAGGGGCCTACGAGCAGTACTTC,TRBJ2-7,TRBV3-1/TRBV3-2,14,-,-
CASSSSGTRNTGELFF,TGTGCCAGCAGCAGTTCCGGGACTAGGAACACCGGGGAGCTGTTTTTT,TRBJ2-2,TRBV5-4,16,few,TRBD2
CASSLSDRGPSTDTQYF,TGCGCCAGCAGCTTGTCCGACAGGGGGCCGAGCACAGATACGCAGTATTTT,TRBJ2-3,TRBV5-1,17,-,TRBD1
CASSFQGSSYEQYF,TGTGCCAGCAGCTTCCAGGGGAGCTCCTACGAGCAGTACTTC,TRBJ2-7,TRBV7-2,14,-,-
CASSLETSPYEQYF,TGTGCCAGCAGCTTGGAGACTAGTCCCTACGAGCAGTACTTC,TRBJ2-7,TRBV5-4,14,-,-
CASSTRSGVGGDTEAFF,TGTGCCAGCAGCACCAGATCAGGGGTTGGAGGGGACACTGAAGCTTTCTTT,TRBJ1-1,TRBV9,17,-,-
CASSKQRLAGDSDTQYF,TGTGCCAGCAGCAAACAGAGACTAGCGGGAGACTCAGATACGCAGTATTTT,TRBJ2-3,TRBV3-1/TRBV3-2,17,-,TRBD2